This T cell receptor (beta chain) was identified during a study of cytomegalovirus exposure and HLA in healthy donors. V was pared by 4 bases and J by 1 base, with 13 bases between. CDR3 length: 15 amino acids. Germline assignment: CDR1 LGHNA and CDR2 YNFKEQ. 60 Vbeta and 13 Jbeta primers were used in PCR. Clones were sequenced by immunoSEQ multiplex PCR, and TCRdb holds only the in-frame ones, with some missing. The profile covers over 50,000 clones, with about 79% appearing a single time and approximately 1.7% taken by the ten largest. This clone has just a few counts. The chain is built from TRBV4-2 and TRBJ1-1; no definite D call. The sample consisted of PBMCs. The sequence was obtained from a man aged 35 to 55 in good health and CMV-seronegative. The CDR3 DNA reads TGTGCCAGCAGCCCGTATGAGCGGGAGAACACTGAAGCTTTCTTT. Translated, it gives CASSPYERENTEAFF.